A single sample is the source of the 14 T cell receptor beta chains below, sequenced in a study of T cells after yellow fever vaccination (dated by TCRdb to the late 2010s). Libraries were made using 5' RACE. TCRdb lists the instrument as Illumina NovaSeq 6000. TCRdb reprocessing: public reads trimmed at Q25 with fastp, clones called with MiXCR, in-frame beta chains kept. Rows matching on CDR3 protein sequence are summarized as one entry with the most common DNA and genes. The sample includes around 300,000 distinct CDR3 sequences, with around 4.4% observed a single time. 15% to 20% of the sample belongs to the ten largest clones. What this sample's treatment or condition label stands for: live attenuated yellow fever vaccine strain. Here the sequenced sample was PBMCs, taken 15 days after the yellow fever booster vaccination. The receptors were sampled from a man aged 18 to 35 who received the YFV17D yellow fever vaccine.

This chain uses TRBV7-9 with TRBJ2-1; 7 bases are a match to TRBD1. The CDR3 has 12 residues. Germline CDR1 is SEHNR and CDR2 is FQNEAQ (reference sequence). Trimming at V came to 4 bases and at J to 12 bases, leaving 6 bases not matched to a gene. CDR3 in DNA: TGTGCCAGCAGCTGGGACAGAGATTTGCAGTTCTTC. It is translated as CASSWDRDLQFF.

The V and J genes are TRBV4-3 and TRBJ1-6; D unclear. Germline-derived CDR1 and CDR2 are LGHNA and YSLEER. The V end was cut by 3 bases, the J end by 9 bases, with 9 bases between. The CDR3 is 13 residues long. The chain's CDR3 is CASSHETFSPLHF. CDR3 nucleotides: TGCGCCAGCAGCCACGAGACATTTTCACCCCTCCACTTT.

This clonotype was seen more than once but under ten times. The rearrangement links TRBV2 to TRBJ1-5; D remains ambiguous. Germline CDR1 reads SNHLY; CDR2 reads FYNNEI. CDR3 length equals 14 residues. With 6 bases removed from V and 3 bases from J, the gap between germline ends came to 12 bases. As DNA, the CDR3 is TGTGCCAGCAGCTTACGGAAGATCAATCAGCCCCAGCATTTT. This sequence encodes CASSLRKINQPQHF. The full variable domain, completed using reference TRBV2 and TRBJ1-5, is EPEVTQTPSHQVTQMGQEVILRCVPISNHLYFYWYRQILGQKVEFLVSFYNNEISEKSEIFDDQFSVERPDGSNFTLKIRSTKLEDSAMYFCASSLRKINQPQHFGDGTRLSIL.

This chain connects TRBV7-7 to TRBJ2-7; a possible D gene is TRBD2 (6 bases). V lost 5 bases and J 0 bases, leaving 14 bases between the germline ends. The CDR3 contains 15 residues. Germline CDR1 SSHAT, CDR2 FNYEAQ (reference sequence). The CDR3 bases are TGTGCCAGCAGCCCGCGGGACTTCTACTCCTACGAGCAGTACTTC. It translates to CASSPRDFYSYEQYF.

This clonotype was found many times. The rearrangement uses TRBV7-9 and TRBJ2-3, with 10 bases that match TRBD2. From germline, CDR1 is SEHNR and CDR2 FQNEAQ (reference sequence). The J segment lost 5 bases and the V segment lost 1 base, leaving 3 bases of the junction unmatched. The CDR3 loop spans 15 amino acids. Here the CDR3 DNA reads TGTGCCAGCAGCTTAGGGACTAGCGGACAAGATACGCAGTATTTT. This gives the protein CASSLGTSGQDTQYF.

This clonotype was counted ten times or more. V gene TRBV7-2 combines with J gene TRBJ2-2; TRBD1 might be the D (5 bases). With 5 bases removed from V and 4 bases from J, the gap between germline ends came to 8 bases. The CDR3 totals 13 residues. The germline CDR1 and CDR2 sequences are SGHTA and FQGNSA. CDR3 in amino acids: CASSPRVTGELFF. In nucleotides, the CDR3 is TGTGCCAGCAGCCCCAGGGTCACCGGGGAGCTGTTTTTT.

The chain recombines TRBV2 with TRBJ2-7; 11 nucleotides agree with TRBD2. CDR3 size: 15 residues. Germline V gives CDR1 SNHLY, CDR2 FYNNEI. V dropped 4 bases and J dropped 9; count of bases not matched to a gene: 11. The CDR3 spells CASSGLAGPTPRQYV. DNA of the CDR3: TGTGCCAGCAGTGGACTAGCGGGACCCACGCCTCGGCAGTACGTC.

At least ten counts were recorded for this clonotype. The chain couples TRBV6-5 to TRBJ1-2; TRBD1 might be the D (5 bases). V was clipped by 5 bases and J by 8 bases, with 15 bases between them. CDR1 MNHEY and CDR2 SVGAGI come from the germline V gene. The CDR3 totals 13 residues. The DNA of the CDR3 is TGTGCCAGCAGTCGTACAGTCAGGGCCGGCTACACCTTC. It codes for CASSRTVRAGYTF.

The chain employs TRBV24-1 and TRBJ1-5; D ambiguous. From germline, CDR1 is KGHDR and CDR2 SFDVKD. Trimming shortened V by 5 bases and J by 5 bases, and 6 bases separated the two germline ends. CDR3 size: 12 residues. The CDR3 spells CATSVSDQPQHF. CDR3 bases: TGTGCCACCAGTGTTTCGGATCAGCCCCAGCATTTT.

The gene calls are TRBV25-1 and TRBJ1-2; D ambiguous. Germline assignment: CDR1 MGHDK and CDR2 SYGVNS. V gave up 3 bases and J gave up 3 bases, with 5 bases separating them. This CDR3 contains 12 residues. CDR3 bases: TGTGCCAGCAGTGACAGCTACTATGGCTACACCTTC. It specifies CASSDSYYGYTF.

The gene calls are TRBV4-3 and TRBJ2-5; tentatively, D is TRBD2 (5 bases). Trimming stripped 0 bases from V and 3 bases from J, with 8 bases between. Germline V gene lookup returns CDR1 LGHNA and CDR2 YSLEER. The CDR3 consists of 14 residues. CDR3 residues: CASSQDGREETQYF. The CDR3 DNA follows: TGCGCCAGCAGCCAAGACGGGCGGGAAGAGACCCAGTACTTC.

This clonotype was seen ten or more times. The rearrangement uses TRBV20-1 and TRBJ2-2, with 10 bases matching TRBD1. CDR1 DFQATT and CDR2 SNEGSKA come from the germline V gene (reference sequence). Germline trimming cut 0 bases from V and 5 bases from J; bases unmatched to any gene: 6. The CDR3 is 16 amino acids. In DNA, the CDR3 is TGCAGTGCTAGAGATTCTAGACAGGGGGCGACCGGGGAGCTGTTTTTT. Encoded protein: CSARDSRQGATGELFF.

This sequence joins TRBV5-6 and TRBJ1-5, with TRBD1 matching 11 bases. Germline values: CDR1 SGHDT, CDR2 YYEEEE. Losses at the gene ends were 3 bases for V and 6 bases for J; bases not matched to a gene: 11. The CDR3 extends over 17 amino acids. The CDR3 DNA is TGTGCCAGCAGCTCCTACCGGGACAGGGGGTTCATTCAGCCCCAGCATTTT. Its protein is CASSSYRDRGFIQPQHF.

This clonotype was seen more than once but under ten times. The CDR3 loop is CASSLEAGVNTEAFF. CDR3 nucleotides: TGTGCCAGCAGTTTAGAGGCGGGGGTGAACACTGAAGCTTTCTTT. This chain joins TRBV12-3 or TRBV12-4 and TRBJ1-1, with TRBD1 as a possible D gene (5 bases). The CDR3 runs 15 residues. V was clipped by 1 base and J by 0 bases, with 9 bases between them.